This T cell receptor beta chain was observed in a study of blood T cell repertoires in COVID-19. Study-level information: The cDNA or gDNA used as material had been derived from T cells, B-cell-depleted T cells, or PBMCs.

This table comes from immunoSEQ multiplex PCR, and its TCRdb copy is limited to in-frame clones, with some not included. Of 200,000 to 300,000 clones listed, about 87% are singletons. Trimming took off 7 bases at V and 0 bases at J, with 10 bases between the two ends. CDR3 length: 14 residues. Germline V CDR1 and CDR2: LNHDA, SQIVND (reference sequence). The sample taken for sequencing was peripheral blood. The genes are TRBV19 and TRBJ1-5; no clear D. This clonotype originated in a man aged 55 to 70 who had recovered from COVID-19. The chain's CDR3 is CASNKAVSNQPQHF. The DNA for the CDR3 is TGTGCCAGTAACAAGGCGGTTAGCAATCAGCCCCAGCATTTT.